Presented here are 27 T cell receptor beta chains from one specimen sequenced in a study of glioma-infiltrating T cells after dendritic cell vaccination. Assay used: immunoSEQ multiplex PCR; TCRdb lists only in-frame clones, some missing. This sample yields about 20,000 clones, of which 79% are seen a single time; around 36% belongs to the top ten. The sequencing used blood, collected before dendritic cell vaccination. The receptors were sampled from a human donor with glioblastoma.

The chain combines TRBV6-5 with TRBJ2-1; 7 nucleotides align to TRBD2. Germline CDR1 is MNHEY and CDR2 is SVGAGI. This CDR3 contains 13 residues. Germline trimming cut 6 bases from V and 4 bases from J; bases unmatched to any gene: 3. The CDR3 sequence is CASRQRGYNEQFF. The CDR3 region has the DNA TGTGCCAGCAGACAGCGGGGTTACAATGAGCAGTTCTTC.

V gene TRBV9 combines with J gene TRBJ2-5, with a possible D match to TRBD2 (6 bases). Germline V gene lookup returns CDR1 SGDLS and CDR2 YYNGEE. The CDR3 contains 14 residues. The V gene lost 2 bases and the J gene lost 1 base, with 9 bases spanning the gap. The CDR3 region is CASSVGGTQETQYF. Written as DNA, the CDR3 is TGTGCCAGCAGCGTTGGAGGGACCCAAGAGACCCAGTACTTC.

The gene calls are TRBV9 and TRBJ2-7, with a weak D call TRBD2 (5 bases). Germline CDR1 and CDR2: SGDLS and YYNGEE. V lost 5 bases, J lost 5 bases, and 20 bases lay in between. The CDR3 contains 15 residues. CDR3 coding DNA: TGTGCCAGCAGTGGGGATTCGGGGTTTCGGAACGAGCAGTACTTC. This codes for CASSGDSGFRNEQYF.

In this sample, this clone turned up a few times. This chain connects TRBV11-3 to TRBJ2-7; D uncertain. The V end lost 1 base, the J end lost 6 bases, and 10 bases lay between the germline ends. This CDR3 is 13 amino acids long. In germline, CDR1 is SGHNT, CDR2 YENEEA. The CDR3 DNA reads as TGTGCCAGCAGCTTAGGTCTCTTGAGCGAGCAGTACTTC. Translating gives CASSLGLLSEQYF.

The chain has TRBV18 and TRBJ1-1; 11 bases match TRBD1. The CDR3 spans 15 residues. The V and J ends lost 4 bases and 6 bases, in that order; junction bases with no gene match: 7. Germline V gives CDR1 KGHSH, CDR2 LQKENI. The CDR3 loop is CASSRDRGGSAEAFF. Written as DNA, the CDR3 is TGTGCCAGCTCACGGGACAGGGGGGGTTCTGCTGAAGCTTTCTTT.

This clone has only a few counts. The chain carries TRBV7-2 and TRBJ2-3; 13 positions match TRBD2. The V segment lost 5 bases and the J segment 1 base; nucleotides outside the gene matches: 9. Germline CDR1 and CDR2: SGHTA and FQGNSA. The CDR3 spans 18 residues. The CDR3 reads CASSKTSGRARGTDTQYF. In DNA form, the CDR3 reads TGTGCCAGCAGCAAAACTAGCGGGAGGGCTCGAGGCACAGATACGCAGTATTTT.

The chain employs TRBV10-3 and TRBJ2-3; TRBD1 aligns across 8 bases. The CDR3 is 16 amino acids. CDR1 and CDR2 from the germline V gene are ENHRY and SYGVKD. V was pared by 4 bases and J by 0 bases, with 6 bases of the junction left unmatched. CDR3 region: CAISGVTGASTDTQYF. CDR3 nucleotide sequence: TGTGCCATCAGTGGGGTGACAGGGGCGAGCACAGATACGCAGTATTTT.

The CDR3 region is CASSFKNTGELFF. The DNA for the CDR3 is TGTGCCAGCAGTTTTAAGAACACCGGGGAGCTGTTTTTT. V gene TRBV27 combines with J gene TRBJ2-2; D is ambiguous. The CDR3 runs to 13 residues. Germline-derived CDR1 and CDR2 are MNHEY and SMNVEV (reference sequence). The ends were cut back, 3 bases at V and 1 base at J, with 3 bases in the middle.

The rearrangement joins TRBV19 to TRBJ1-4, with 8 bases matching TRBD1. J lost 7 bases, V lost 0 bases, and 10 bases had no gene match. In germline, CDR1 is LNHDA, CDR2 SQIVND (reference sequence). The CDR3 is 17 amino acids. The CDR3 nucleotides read TGTGCCAGTAGTATAGATCTGGCGACAGGGGAGACTGAAAAACTGTTTTTT. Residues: CASSIDLATGETEKLFF. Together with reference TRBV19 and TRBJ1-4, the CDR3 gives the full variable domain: DGGITQSPKYLFRKEGQNVTLSCEQNLNHDAMYWYRQDPGQGLRLIYYSQIVNDFQKGDIAEGYSVSREKKESFPLTVTSAQKNPTAFYLCASSIDLATGETEKLFFGSGTQLSVL.

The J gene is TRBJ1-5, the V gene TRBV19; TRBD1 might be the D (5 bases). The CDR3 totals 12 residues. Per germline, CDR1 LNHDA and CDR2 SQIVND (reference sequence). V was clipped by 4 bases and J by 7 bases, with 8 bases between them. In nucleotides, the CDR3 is TGTGCCAGTAGTAAGAACAGGCAGCCCCAGCATTTT. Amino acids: CASSKNRQPQHF.

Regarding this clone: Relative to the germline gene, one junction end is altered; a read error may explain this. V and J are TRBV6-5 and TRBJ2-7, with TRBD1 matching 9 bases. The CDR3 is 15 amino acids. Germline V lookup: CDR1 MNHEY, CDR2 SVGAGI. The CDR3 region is CASTSPGQGSHEQYF. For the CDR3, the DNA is TGTGCCAGCACCAGTCCGGGACAGGGCTCCCACGAGCAGTACTTC.

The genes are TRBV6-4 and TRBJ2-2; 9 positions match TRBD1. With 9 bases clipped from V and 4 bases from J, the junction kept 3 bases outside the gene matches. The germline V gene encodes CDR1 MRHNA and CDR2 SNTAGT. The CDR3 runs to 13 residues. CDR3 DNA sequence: TGTGCCAGTCGACAGGGGGGCACCGGGGAGCTGTTTTTT. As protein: CASRQGGTGELFF.

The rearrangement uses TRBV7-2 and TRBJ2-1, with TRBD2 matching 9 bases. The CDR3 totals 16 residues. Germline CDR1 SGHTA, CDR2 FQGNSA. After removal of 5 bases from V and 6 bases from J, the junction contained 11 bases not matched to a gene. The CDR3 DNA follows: TGTGCCAGCAGCCCACAGCGGCGGGAGGGTCGCAATGAGCAGTTCTTC. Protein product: CASSPQRREGRNEQFF.

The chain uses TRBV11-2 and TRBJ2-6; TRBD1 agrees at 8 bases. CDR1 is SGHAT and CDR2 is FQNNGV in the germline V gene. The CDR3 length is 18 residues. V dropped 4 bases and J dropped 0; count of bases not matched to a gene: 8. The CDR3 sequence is CASSYRQGLISGANVLTF. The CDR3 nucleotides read TGTGCCAGCAGCTACAGACAGGGGCTAATCTCTGGGGCCAACGTCCTGACTTTC.

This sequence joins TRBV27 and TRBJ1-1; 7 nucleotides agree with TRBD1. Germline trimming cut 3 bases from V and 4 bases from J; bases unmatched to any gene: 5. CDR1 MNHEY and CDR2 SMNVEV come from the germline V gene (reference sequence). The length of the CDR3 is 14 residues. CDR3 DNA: TGTGCCAGCAGTTTGACAGGGCTGGGCACTGAAGCTTTCTTT. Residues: CASSLTGLGTEAFF.

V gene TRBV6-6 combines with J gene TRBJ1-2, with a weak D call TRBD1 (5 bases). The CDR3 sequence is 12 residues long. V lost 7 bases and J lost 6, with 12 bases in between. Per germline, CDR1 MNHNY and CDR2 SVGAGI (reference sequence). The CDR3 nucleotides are TGTGCCAGCACCCAGTCAGGGAATGGCTACACCTTC. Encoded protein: CASTQSGNGYTF.

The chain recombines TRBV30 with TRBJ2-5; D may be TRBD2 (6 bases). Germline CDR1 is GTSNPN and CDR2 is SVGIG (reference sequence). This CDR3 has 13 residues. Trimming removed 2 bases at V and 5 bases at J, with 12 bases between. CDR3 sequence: CAWSFLRGETQYF. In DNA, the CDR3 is TGTGCCTGGAGTTTCCTCCGGGGGGAGACCCAGTACTTC.

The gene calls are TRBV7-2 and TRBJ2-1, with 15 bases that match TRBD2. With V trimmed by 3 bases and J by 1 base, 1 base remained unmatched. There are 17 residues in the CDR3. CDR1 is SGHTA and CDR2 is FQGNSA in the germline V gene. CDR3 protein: CASSFGLAGGSYNEQFF. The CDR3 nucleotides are TGTGCCAGCAGCTTTGGACTAGCGGGAGGGTCCTACAATGAGCAGTTCTTC.

CDR3 region: CASSPGSGGFSGNTIYF. The CDR3 DNA reads as TGTGCCAGCTCACCTGGGTCAGGGGGCTTCTCTGGAAACACCATATATTTT. This rearrangement joins TRBV18 to TRBJ1-3; 8 nucleotides agree with TRBD1. The CDR3 length is 17 residues. V shed 3 bases and J 0 bases; nucleotides not matched to a gene: 7. Germline loops: CDR1 KGHSH, CDR2 LQKENI. Filled out from reference TRBV18 and TRBJ1-3, the complete variable domain reads NAGVMQNPRHLVRRRGQEARLRCSPMKGHSHVYWYRQLPEEGLKFMVYLQKENIIDESGMPKERFSAEFPKEGPSILRIQQVVRGDSAAYFCASSPGSGGFSGNTIYFGEGSWLTVV.

CDR3 sequence: CASTPGVSYEQYF. CDR3 DNA: TGTGCCAGCACCCCTGGAGTTTCCTACGAGCAGTACTTC. J is TRBJ2-7 and V is TRBV7-9; no clear D gene. Trimming cost V 7 bases and J 1 base, with 11 bases left between them. This CDR3 has 13 residues. Germline V CDR1 and CDR2: SEHNR, FQNEAQ (reference sequence).

The CDR3 DNA follows: TGTGCCAGCAGCACCTGGACAGGGGTTTTGAACACTGAAGCTTTCTTT. Amino acid sequence: CASSTWTGVLNTEAFF. The chain recombines TRBV5-6 with TRBJ1-1; 9 positions agree with TRBD1. Germline V lookup: CDR1 SGHDT, CDR2 YYEEEE. This CDR3 is built from 16 residues. With V trimmed by 4 bases and J by 0 bases, 7 bases remained unmatched.

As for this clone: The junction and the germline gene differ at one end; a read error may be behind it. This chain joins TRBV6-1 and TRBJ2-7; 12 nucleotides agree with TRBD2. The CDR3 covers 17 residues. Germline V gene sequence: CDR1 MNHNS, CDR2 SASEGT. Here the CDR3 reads CAISGRTSGTQAYEQYF. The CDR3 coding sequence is TGTGCCATCAGTGGAAGGACTAGCGGGACACAAGCCTACGAGCAGTACTTC.

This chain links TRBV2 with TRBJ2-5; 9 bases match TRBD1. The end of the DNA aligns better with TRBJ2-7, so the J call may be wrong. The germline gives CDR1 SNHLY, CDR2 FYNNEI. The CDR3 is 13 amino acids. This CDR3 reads CASGRQGVGEQYF. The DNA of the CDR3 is TGTGCCAGCGGAAGACAGGGGGTCGGCGAGCAGTACTTC.

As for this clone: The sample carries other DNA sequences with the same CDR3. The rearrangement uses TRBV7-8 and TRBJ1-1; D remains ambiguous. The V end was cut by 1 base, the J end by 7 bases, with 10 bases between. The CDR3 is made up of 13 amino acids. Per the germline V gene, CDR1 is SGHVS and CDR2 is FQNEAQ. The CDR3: CASSLGGIIEAFF. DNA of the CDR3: TGTGCCAGCAGCTTAGGAGGGATTATTGAAGCTTTCTTT. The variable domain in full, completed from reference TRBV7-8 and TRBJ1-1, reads GAGVSQSPRYKVAKRGQDVALRCDPISGHVSLFWYQQALGQGPEFLTYFQNEAQLDKSGLPSDRFFAERPEGSVSTLKIQRTQQEDSAVYLCASSLGGIIEAFFGQGTRLTVV.

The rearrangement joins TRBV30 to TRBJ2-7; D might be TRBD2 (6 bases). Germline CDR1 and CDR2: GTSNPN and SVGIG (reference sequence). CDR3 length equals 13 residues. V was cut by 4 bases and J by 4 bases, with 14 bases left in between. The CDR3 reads CAWTGPEGYEQYF. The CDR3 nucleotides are TGTGCCTGGACAGGCCCGGAGGGTTACGAGCAGTACTTC.

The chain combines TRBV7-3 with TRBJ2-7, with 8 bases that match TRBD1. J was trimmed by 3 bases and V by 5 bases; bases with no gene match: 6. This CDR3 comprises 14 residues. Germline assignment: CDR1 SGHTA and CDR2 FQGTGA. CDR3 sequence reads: CASSQGQGYYEQYF. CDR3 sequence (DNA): TGTGCCAGCAGCCAAGGACAGGGCTACTACGAGCAGTACTTC.

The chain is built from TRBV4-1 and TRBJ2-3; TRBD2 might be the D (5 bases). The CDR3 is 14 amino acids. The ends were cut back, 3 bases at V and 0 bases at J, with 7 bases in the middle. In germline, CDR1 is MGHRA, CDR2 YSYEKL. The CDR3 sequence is CASSQERSTDTQYF. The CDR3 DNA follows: TGCGCCAGCAGCCAGGAGCGGAGCACAGATACGCAGTATTTT.